The rows below give T cell receptor beta chains drawn from one sample of a study of blood T cell repertoires in COVID-19. TCRdb keeps only in-frame clones here, not all; method: immunoSEQ multiplex PCR. The data contain about 200,000 clones, about 88% of them singletons. Sequencing was carried out using peripheral blood. The receptors originated from a man in his sixties with acute or convalescent COVID-19. Each CDR3 is given with its conserved first and last residue. Fields, in order: J gene, clone size, D gene, V gene, CDR3 protein, CDR3 DNA. D genes are given only for firm matches. Part of the rows lack a size; the others show once, few, many or a class for expanded clones.

J gene: TRBJ1-2; clone size: -; D gene: TRBD1; V gene: TRBV18; CDR3 protein: CASSPGRTGTEGGYTF; CDR3 DNA: TGTGCCAGCTCACCCGGGCGCACCGGGACAGAAGGAGGCTACACCTTC
J gene: TRBJ2-5; clone size: -; D gene: TRBD2; V gene: TRBV7-2; CDR3 protein: CASSVGLAGGQETQYF; CDR3 DNA: TGTGCCAGCAGCGTCGGACTAGCGGGGGGTCAAGAGACCCAGTACTTC
J gene: TRBJ2-7; clone size: -; D gene: TRBD1; V gene: TRBV14; CDR3 protein: CASSPGTGTYEQYF; CDR3 DNA: TGTGCCAGCAGTCCCGGGACAGGGACCTACGAGCAGTACTTC
J gene: TRBJ1-1; clone size: -; D gene: -; V gene: TRBV19; CDR3 protein: CASSNSAEAFF; CDR3 DNA: TGTGCCAGTAGTAATAGTGCAGAAGCTTTCTTT
J gene: TRBJ2-7; clone size: -; D gene: TRBD2; V gene: TRBV6-5; CDR3 protein: CASRTSGGSSYEQYF; CDR3 DNA: TGTGCCAGCAGGACTAGCGGGGGGAGCTCCTACGAGCAGTACTTC
J gene: TRBJ2-1; clone size: -; D gene: -; V gene: TRBV24-1; CDR3 protein: CATSDFVGGAYNEQFF; CDR3 DNA: TGTGCCACCAGTGATTTTGTCGGGGGAGCCTACAATGAGCAGTTCTTC
J gene: TRBJ1-6; clone size: few; D gene: TRBD1; V gene: TRBV5-8; CDR3 protein: CASSGLDRGRSPLHF; CDR3 DNA: TGTGCCAGCAGCGGGTTGGACAGGGGACGGTCACCCCTCCACTTT
J gene: TRBJ1-4; clone size: -; D gene: -; V gene: TRBV5-8; CDR3 protein: CASSLPQGREKLFF; CDR3 DNA: TGTGCCAGCAGCTTGCCCCAGGGTCGCGAAAAACTGTTTTTT
J gene: TRBJ1-5; clone size: -; D gene: TRBD1; V gene: TRBV20-1; CDR3 protein: CSASTGEGNQPQHF; CDR3 DNA: TGCAGTGCTAGTACAGGGGAGGGCAATCAGCCCCAGCATTTT
J gene: TRBJ1-4; clone size: -; D gene: TRBD1; V gene: TRBV7-8; CDR3 protein: CASSLGDRAYEKLFF; CDR3 DNA: TGTGCCAGCAGCCTAGGGGACAGGGCTTATGAAAAACTGTTTTTT
J gene: TRBJ2-5; clone size: -; D gene: TRBD2; V gene: TRBV6-6; CDR3 protein: CASSYWSSGNQETQYF; CDR3 DNA: TGTGCCAGCAGTTACTGGTCGAGCGGGAACCAAGAGACCCAGTACTTC
J gene: TRBJ1-1; clone size: few; D gene: -; V gene: TRBV6-4; CDR3 protein: CASSDSGRGTEAFF; CDR3 DNA: TGTGCCAGCAGTGACTCCGGCAGGGGTACTGAAGCTTTCTTT
J gene: TRBJ1-2; clone size: -; D gene: TRBD1; V gene: TRBV5-1; CDR3 protein: CASSLRTGLYGYTF; CDR3 DNA: TGCGCCAGCAGCCTCCGGACAGGCCTCTATGGCTACACCTTC
J gene: TRBJ2-7; clone size: -; D gene: TRBD2; V gene: TRBV27; CDR3 protein: CASRGLAASYEQYF; CDR3 DNA: TGTGCCAGCAGGGGACTAGCGGCTTCCTACGAGCAGTACTTC
J gene: TRBJ2-5; clone size: -; D gene: TRBD2; V gene: TRBV3-1/TRBV3-2; CDR3 protein: CASLRGGSSQETQYF; CDR3 DNA: TGTGCCAGCCTACGCGGGGGTTCGAGCCAAGAGACCCAGTACTTC
J gene: TRBJ2-7; clone size: -; D gene: TRBD1; V gene: TRBV5-4; CDR3 protein: CASSLAKGRGQGRYEQYF; CDR3 DNA: TGTGCCAGCAGCTTGGCCAAGGGGCGTGGACAGGGGAGGTATGAGCAGTACTTC
J gene: TRBJ2-3; clone size: -; D gene: TRBD2; V gene: TRBV7-9; CDR3 protein: CASSPGLATLDTQYF; CDR3 DNA: TGTGCCAGCAGCCCGGGACTAGCGACCCTTGATACGCAGTATTTT